The source of this T cell receptor beta chain is a study of blood T cell repertoires in COVID-19. Study information: There were acute and convalescent COVID-19 samples, and they came from the United States, Italy and Spain. In each case, the material was cDNA or gDNA derived from T cells, B-cell-depleted T cells, or PBMCs.

Assay: immunoSEQ multiplex PCR; the TCRdb copy retains only in-frame clones and omits some. The sample lists some 170,000 clones, 75% to 90% seen once, with roughly 8% in the top ten. Sequenced material: peripheral blood. The TCR was taken from a woman aged 55-75 years with acute or convalescent COVID-19.

CDR3 region: CASSQEGGTEAFF. The CDR3 DNA reads TGTGCCAGCAGCCAAGAAGGGGGAACTGAAGCTTTCTTT. V usage is TRBV14 and J usage is TRBJ1-1, with D maybe TRBD1 (6 bases). V was clipped by 0 bases and J by 5 bases, with 7 bases between them. The CDR3 is 13 residues long. Germline V lookup: CDR1 SGHDN, CDR2 FVKESK. Together with reference TRBV14 and TRBJ1-1, the CDR3 gives the full variable domain: EAGVTQFPSHSVIEKGQTVTLRCDPISGHDNLYWYRRVMGKEIKFLLHFVKESKQDESGMPNNRFLAERTGGTYSTLKVQPAELEDSGVYFCASSQEGGTEAFFGQGTRLTVV.